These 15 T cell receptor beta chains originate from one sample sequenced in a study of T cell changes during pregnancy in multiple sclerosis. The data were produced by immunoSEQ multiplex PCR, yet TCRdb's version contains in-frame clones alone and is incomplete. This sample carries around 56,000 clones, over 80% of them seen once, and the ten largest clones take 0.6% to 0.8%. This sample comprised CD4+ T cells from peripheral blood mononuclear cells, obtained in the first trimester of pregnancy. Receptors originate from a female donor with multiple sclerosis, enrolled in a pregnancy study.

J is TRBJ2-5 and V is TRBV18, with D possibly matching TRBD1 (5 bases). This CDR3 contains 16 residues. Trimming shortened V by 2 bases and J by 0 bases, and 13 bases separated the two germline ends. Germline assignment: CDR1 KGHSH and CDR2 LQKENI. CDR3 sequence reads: CASSPRLQGYQETQYF. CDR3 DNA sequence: TGTGCCAGCTCACCAAGACTCCAGGGCTACCAAGAGACCCAGTACTTC.

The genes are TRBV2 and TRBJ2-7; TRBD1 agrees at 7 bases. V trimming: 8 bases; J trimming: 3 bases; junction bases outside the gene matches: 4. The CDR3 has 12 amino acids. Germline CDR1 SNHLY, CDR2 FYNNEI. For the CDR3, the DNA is TGTGCCAGCCGGGACAGCTTCTACGAGCAGTACTTC. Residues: CASRDSFYEQYF.

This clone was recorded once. The CDR3 reads CASSPYRSSGANVLTF. The DNA for the CDR3 is TGTGCCAGCAGCCCCTATCGAAGCTCTGGGGCCAACGTCCTGACTTTC. The V gene is TRBV5-4, the J gene TRBJ2-6; no clear D gene. V lost 4 bases to trimming and J lost 0 bases, with 11 bases between them. CDR1 and CDR2 from the germline V gene are SGHNT and YYREEE (reference sequence). This CDR3 is built from 16 residues.

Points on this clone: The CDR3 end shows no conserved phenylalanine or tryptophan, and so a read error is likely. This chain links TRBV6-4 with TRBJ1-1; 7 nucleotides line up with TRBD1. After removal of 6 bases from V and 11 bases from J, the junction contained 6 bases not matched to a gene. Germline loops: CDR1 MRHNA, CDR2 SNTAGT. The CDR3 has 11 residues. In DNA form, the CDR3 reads TGTGCCAGCAGATCAGGGGGTAGGGCTTTCCTT. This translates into CASRSGGRAFL.

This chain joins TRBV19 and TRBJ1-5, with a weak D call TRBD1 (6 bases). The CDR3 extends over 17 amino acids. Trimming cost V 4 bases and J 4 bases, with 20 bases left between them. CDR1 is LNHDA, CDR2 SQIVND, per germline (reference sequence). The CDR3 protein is CASSTLSQGSANQPQHF. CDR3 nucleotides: TGTGCCAGTAGTACCCTTTCACAGGGTTCGGCGAATCAGCCCCAGCATTTT.

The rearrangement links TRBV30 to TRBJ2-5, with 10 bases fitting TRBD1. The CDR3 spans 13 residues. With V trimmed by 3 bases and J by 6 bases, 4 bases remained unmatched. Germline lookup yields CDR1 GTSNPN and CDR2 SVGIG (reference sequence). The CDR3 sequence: CAWSRTGGQTQYF. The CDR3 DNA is TGTGCCTGGAGCCGGACAGGGGGTCAGACCCAGTACTTC.

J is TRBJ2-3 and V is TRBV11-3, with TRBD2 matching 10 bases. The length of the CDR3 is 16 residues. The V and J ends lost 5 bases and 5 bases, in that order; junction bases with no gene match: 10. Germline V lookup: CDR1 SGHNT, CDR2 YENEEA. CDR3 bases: TGTGCCAGCAGCCCCGGGGTAGCGGGGGGCCTAGATACGCAGTATTTT. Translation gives CASSPGVAGGLDTQYF.

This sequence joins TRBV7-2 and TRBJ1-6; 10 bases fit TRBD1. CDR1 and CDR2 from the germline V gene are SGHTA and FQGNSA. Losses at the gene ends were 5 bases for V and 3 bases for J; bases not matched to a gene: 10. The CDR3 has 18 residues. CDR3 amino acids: CASSLTGGGRGYNSPLHF. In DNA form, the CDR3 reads TGTGCCAGCAGCCTGACAGGGGGCGGTAGGGGCTATAATTCACCCCTCCACTTT.

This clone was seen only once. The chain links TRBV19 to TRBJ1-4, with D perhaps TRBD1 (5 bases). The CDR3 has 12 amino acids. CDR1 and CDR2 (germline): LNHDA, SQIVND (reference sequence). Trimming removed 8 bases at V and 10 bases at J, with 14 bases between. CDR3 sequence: CASGLGGRKLFF. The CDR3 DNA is TGTGCCAGTGGGCTCGGGGGACGAAAACTGTTTTTT. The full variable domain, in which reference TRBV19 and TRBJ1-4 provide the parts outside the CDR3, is DGGITQSPKYLFRKEGQNVTLSCEQNLNHDAMYWYRQDPGQGLRLIYYSQIVNDFQKGDIAEGYSVSREKKESFPLTVTSAQKNPTAFYLCASGLGGRKLFFGSGTQLSVL.

The CDR3: CAISENGRGNTEAFF. CDR3 sequence (DNA): TGTGCCATCAGTGAGAACGGGAGGGGAAACACTGAAGCTTTCTTT. This chain uses TRBV10-3 with TRBJ1-1; a possible D gene is TRBD1 (5 bases). Trimming left V 2 bases short and J 2 bases short, with 12 bases between. CDR1 is ENHRY, CDR2 SYGVKD, per germline. The CDR3 runs 15 residues.

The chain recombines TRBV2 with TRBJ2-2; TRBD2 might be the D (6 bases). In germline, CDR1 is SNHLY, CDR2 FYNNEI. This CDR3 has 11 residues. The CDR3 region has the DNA TGTGGGTCGCGGGACCCCGGGGAGCTGTTTTTT. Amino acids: CGSRDPGELFF.

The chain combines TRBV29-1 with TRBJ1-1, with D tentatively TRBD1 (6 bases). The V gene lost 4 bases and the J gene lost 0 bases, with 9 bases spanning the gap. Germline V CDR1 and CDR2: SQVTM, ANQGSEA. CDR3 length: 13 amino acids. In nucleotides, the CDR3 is TGCAGCGTTGGAAACAGGGTGAACACTGAAGCTTTCTTT. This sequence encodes CSVGNRVNTEAFF. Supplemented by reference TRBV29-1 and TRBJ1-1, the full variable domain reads SAVISQKPSRDICQRGTSLTIQCQVDSQVTMMFWYRQQPGQSLTLIATANQGSEATYESGFVIDKFPISRPNLTFSTLTVSNMSPEDSSIYLCSVGNRVNTEAFFGQGTRLTVV.

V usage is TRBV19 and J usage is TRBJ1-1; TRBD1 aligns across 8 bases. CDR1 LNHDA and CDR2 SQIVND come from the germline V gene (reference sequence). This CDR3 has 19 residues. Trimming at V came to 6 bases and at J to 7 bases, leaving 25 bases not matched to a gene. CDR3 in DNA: TGTGCCAGTAGGTCGTACCGGGACAGGTTGACGATAAGCCGCAATGAAGCTTTCTTT. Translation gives CASRSYRDRLTISRNEAFF.

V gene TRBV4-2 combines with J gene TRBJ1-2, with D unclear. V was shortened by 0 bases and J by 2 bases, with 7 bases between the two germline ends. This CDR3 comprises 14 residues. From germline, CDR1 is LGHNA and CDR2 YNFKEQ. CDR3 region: CASSQDLLNYGYTF. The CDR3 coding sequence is TGTGCCAGCAGCCAAGATCTGTTAAACTATGGCTACACCTTC.

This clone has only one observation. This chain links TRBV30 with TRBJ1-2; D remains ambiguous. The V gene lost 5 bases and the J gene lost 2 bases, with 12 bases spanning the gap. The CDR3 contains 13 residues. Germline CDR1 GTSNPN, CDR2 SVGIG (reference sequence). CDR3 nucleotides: TGTGCCTGGGCCTCGACAAGCAACTATGGCTACACCTTC. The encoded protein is CAWASTSNYGYTF.